Listed below are T cell receptor beta chains from one sample, sequenced in a study of CD4+ T cells in melanoma. The method was immunoSEQ multiplex PCR; TCRdb's version includes in-frame clones alone and lacks a portion of them. The sample includes some 150,000 clones, about 90% of them seen just once. The receptors were gathered from a human donor with melanoma. CDR3s include the opening cysteine and the closing phenylalanine or tryptophan. A D gene is named only where the DNA matches it firmly. The size entry is marked missing in some rows and otherwise reads once, few, many or a size class.

- TRBJ1-2 TRBV5-4 - CASSLGTGRTRGYGYTF TGTGCCAGCAGCTTGGGAACAGGGCGAACTCGCGGGTATGGCTACACCTTC
- TRBJ2-1 TRBV10-2 few CASSDEYGVIPVYNEQFF TGCGCCAGCAGTGACGAGTACGGAGTCATCCCCGTATACAATGAGCAGTTCTTC
TRBD2 TRBJ2-3 TRBV30 - CAWTSGDASTDTQYF TGTGCCTGGACCAGCGGGGACGCTAGCACAGATACGCAGTATTTT
- TRBJ2-3 TRBV19 - CASSILRDPPDTQYF TGTGCCAGTAGTATTCTGAGGGACCCCCCAGATACGCAGTATTTT
- TRBJ1-4 TRBV28 - CASSLLVGGVDEKLFF TGTGCCAGCAGTTTATTAGTGGGGGGGGTGGATGAAAAACTGTTTTTT
TRBD1 TRBJ1-1 TRBV13 - CASSPHRDREAFF TGTGCCAGCAGCCCGCACCGGGACAGGGAAGCTTTCTTT
- TRBJ2-7 TRBV2 - CASSLLRGGLEQYF TGTGCCAGCAGTTTATTAAGGGGGGGCCTCGAGCAGTACTTC
TRBD1 TRBJ2-1 TRBV4-2 - CASSQTGTGSLEQFF TGTGCCAGCAGCCAAACCGGGACAGGTTCTCTTGAGCAGTTCTTC
- TRBJ1-1 TRBV2 once CASSEATKAFF TGTGCCAGCAGTGAAGCTACGAAAGCTTTCTTT
- TRBJ1-1 TRBV30 once CAWSADRINTEAFF TGTGCCTGGAGTGCGGACCGAATTAACACTGAAGCTTTCTTT
TRBD1 TRBJ2-3 TRBV7-8 - CASSQQGARADTQYF TGTGCCAGCAGCCAACAGGGGGCCCGTGCAGATACGCAGTATTTT
TRBD2 TRBJ2-3 TRBV4-1 - CASSQPPGLAVPVADTQYF TGCGCCAGCAGCCAGCCCCCGGGACTAGCGGTCCCAGTGGCAGATACGCAGTATTTT
- TRBJ1-1 TRBV6-5 once CASRGLGQNTEAFF TGTGCCAGCAGGGGGCTCGGTCAGAACACTGAAGCTTTCTTT
TRBD1 TRBJ1-2 TRBV6-6 - CASSQKDRDGYTF TGTGCCAGCAGCCAGAAGGACAGGGATGGCTACACCTTC
- TRBJ1-2 TRBV2 - CASVELPYAYGYTF TGTGCCAGCGTTGAACTACCCTACGCCTATGGCTACACCTTC
- TRBJ2-5 TRBV19 - CASRLPGTEETQYF TGTGCCAGTAGGCTACCCGGGACGGAAGAGACCCAGTACTTC
TRBD1 TRBJ2-2 TRBV29-1 few CSAGTGEAGELFF TGCAGCGCCGGGACAGGGGAGGCCGGGGAGCTGTTTTTT
TRBD1 TRBJ1-3 TRBV30 once CAWRGPGTGPGNTIYF TGTGCCTGGAGGGGCCCCGGGACAGGGCCTGGAAACACCATATATTTT
TRBD2 TRBJ2-7 TRBV2 - CASNSGGSSYEQYF TGTGCCAGCAATAGCGGGGGGAGCTCCTACGAGCAGTACTTC
- TRBJ2-7 TRBV19 - CASRSPRTPYEQYF TGTGCCAGTAGGAGCCCAAGGACTCCCTACGAGCAGTACTTC
- TRBJ1-2 TRBV19 few CASSIPEGHGYTF TGTGCCAGTAGTATACCGGAGGGCCATGGCTACACCTTC
TRBD1 TRBJ1-5 TRBV18 - CASSGTVSNQPQHF TGTGCCAGCTCAGGGACAGTTAGCAATCAGCCCCAGCATTTT
TRBD2 TRBJ2-1 TRBV15 - CATSRDYSGGANEQFF TGTGCCACCAGCAGAGATTACAGCGGGGGGGCAAATGAGCAGTTCTTC
- TRBJ1-5 TRBV6-6 - CASSYGRDNQPQHF TGTGCCAGCAGTTACGGCAGGGACAATCAGCCCCAGCATTTT
TRBD1 TRBJ1-4 TRBV18 - CASSFRDSNEKLFF TGTGCCAGCTCATTCCGGGACAGCAATGAAAAACTGTTTTTT
TRBD2 TRBJ2-3 TRBV5-1 - CASSFPLAGGLEDTQYF TGCGCCAGCAGCTTCCCTCTGGCGGGGGGGCTAGAAGATACGCAGTATTTT
- TRBJ2-5 TRBV18 - CASSGGSQETQYF TGTGCCAGCTCAGGAGGAAGCCAAGAGACCCAGTACTTC
- TRBJ1-1 TRBV30 once CAWSRGSGREAFF TGTGCCTGGAGTCGGGGGTCTGGTCGTGAAGCTTTCTTT
- TRBJ1-1 TRBV5-1 - CASSLTAGVDTEAFF TGCGCCAGCAGCTTGACAGCCGGGGTGGACACTGAAGCTTTCTTT